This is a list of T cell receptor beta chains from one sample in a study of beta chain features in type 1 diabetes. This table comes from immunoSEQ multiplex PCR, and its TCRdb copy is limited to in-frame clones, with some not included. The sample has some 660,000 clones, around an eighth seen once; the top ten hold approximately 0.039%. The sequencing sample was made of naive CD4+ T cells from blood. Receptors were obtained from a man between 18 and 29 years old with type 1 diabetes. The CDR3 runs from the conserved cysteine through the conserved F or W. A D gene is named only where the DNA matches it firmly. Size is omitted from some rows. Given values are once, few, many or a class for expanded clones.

cdr3_aa: CASSQRTDNYGYTF
cdr3_nt: TGTGCCAGCAGCCAGAGGACAGATAACTATGGCTACACCTTC
d_call: -
j_call: TRBJ1-2
v_call: TRBV14
clone_size: few

cdr3_aa: CASSPPGSYEQYF
cdr3_nt: TGTGCCAGCTCACCGCCGGGGTCCTACGAGCAGTACTTC
d_call: -
j_call: TRBJ2-7
v_call: TRBV18
clone_size: -

cdr3_aa: CASSFHPRTVNTEAFF
cdr3_nt: TGTGCCAGCAGTTTCCACCCAAGGACAGTGAACACTGAAGCTTTCTTT
d_call: -
j_call: TRBJ1-1
v_call: TRBV27
clone_size: few

cdr3_aa: CALFPGLAGVPYEQYF
cdr3_nt: TGTGCCTTATTCCCGGGACTAGCGGGAGTCCCCTACGAGCAGTACTTC
d_call: TRBD2
j_call: TRBJ2-7
v_call: TRBV30
clone_size: -

cdr3_aa: CASSYRDRDGYTF
cdr3_nt: TGTGCCAGCAGCTACCGGGACAGGGATGGCTACACCTTC
d_call: TRBD1
j_call: TRBJ1-2
v_call: TRBV5-6
clone_size: -

cdr3_aa: CASSPRISGNQPQHF
cdr3_nt: TGTGCCAGCAGCCCGAGGATATCTGGTAATCAGCCCCAGCATTTT
d_call: -
j_call: TRBJ1-5
v_call: TRBV5-6
clone_size: few

cdr3_aa: CASSSKAGNEQFF
cdr3_nt: TGCGCCAGCAGCAGCAAGGCGGGAAATGAGCAGTTCTTC
d_call: -
j_call: TRBJ2-1
v_call: TRBV4-3
clone_size: few

cdr3_aa: CASSRTDNYGYTF
cdr3_nt: TGTGCCAGCTCACGGACGGATAACTATGGCTACACCTTC
d_call: -
j_call: TRBJ1-2
v_call: TRBV18
clone_size: few

cdr3_aa: CSLARHNEQFF
cdr3_nt: TGCAGTCTAGCGAGGCACAATGAGCAGTTCTTC
d_call: -
j_call: TRBJ2-1
v_call: TRBV20-1
clone_size: -

cdr3_aa: CASSIKAAGYQWQFF
cdr3_nt: TGTGCCAGTAGTATTAAGGCGGCAGGGTATCAGTGGCAGTTCTTC
d_call: -
j_call: TRBJ2-1
v_call: TRBV19
clone_size: few

cdr3_aa: CASSPTTGTANYGYTF
cdr3_nt: TGTGCCAGTAGTCCTACTACCGGGACAGCAAACTATGGCTACACCTTC
d_call: TRBD1
j_call: TRBJ1-2
v_call: TRBV19
clone_size: few

cdr3_aa: CASGPGGDHQPQHF
cdr3_nt: TGTGCTAGTGGTCCCGGCGGGGACCATCAGCCCCAGCATTTT
d_call: -
j_call: TRBJ1-5
v_call: TRBV12-5
clone_size: -

cdr3_aa: CASTHRGELFF
cdr3_nt: TGTGCCAGCACCCACCGCGGGGAGCTGTTTTTT
d_call: -
j_call: TRBJ2-2
v_call: TRBV28
clone_size: few

cdr3_aa: CASSILGQGAGANVLTF
cdr3_nt: TGTGCCAGTAGTATCCTCGGCCAGGGGGCTGGGGCCAACGTCCTGACTTTC
d_call: TRBD1
j_call: TRBJ2-6
v_call: TRBV19
clone_size: -

cdr3_aa: CASSLHSGTFVADTQYF
cdr3_nt: TGTGCCAGCAGCCTCCACTCGGGGACATTTGTGGCAGATACGCAGTATTTT
d_call: -
j_call: TRBJ2-3
v_call: TRBV25-1
clone_size: -

cdr3_aa: CSVEARDASSGYTF
cdr3_nt: TGCAGCGTTGAAGCTCGGGACGCTAGTAGTGGCTACACCTTC
d_call: -
j_call: TRBJ1-2
v_call: TRBV29-1
clone_size: few

cdr3_aa: CASSERLLAGGLNTGELFF
cdr3_nt: TGTGCCAGCAGTGAACGCCTTCTGGCGGGGGGCCTCAACACCGGGGAGCTGTTTTTT
d_call: TRBD2
j_call: TRBJ2-2
v_call: TRBV2
clone_size: -

cdr3_aa: CASLSGSLTDTQYF
cdr3_nt: TGTGCCAGTCTGAGCGGGAGCCTAACAGATACGCAGTATTTT
d_call: TRBD2
j_call: TRBJ2-3
v_call: TRBV30
clone_size: -

cdr3_aa: CASSLTPGTGGDYGYTF
cdr3_nt: TGTGCCAGCAGCTTAACTCCCGGGACAGGGGGCGACTATGGCTACACCTTC
d_call: TRBD1
j_call: TRBJ1-2
v_call: TRBV2
clone_size: -

cdr3_aa: CASSEDDYGYTF
cdr3_nt: TGTGCCAGCAGTGAAGATGACTATGGCTACACCTTC
d_call: -
j_call: TRBJ1-2
v_call: TRBV2
clone_size: few

cdr3_aa: CASRPSGGLYNEQFF
cdr3_nt: TGTGCCAGCAGACCCAGCGGGGGGCTCTACAATGAGCAGTTCTTC
d_call: TRBD2
j_call: TRBJ2-1
v_call: TRBV7-9
clone_size: few

cdr3_aa: CASSQGTAVAYNEQFF
cdr3_nt: TGTGCCAGCAGCCAAGGGACAGCGGTAGCCTACAATGAGCAGTTCTTC
d_call: -
j_call: TRBJ2-1
v_call: TRBV14
clone_size: -

cdr3_aa: CAWSRGGGGKYGYTF
cdr3_nt: TGTGCCTGGTCTCGGGGAGGGGGAGGAAAATATGGCTACACCTTC
d_call: -
j_call: TRBJ1-2
v_call: TRBV30
clone_size: -

cdr3_aa: CASSQDWGAVMHEQYF
cdr3_nt: TGTGCCAGCAGCCAAGATTGGGGGGCGGTTATGCACGAGCAGTACTTC
d_call: -
j_call: TRBJ2-7
v_call: TRBV14
clone_size: few

cdr3_aa: CASRGQGSGANVLTF
cdr3_nt: TGTGCCAGCAGGGGACAGGGCTCTGGGGCCAACGTCCTGACTTTC
d_call: TRBD1
j_call: TRBJ2-6
v_call: TRBV7-3
clone_size: -